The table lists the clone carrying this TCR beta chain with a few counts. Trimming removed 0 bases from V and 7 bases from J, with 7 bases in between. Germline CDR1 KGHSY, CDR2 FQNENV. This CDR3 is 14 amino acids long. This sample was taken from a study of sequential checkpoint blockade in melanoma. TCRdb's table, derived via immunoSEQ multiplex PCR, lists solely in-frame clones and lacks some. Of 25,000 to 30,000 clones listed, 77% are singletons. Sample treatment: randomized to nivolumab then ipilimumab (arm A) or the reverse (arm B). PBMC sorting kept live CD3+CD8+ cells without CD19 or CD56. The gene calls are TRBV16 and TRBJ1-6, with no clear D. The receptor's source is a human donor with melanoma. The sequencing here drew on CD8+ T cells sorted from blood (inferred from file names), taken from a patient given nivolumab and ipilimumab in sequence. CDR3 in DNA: TGTGCCAGCAGCCAATCGAGTTCGAATTCACCCCTCCACTTT. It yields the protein CASSQSSSNSPLHF.